These 21 T cell receptor beta chains originate from one sample sequenced in a study of cytomegalovirus exposure and HLA in healthy donors. Amplification used 60 Vbeta primers and 13 Jbeta primers. Sequenced by immunoSEQ multiplex PCR; TCRdb stores in-frame clones only, minus some. Found here are 220,000 or so clones, roughly 80% of them singletons; the top ten hold 3.5% to 4%. The sequencing input was PBMCs. The receptors were sampled from a male donor in good health and CMV-seronegative.

This chain links TRBV4-2 with TRBJ2-5; D perhaps matches TRBD2 (6 bases). In germline, CDR1 is LGHNA, CDR2 YNFKEQ. The CDR3 is 16 residues long. The ends were cut back, 0 bases at V and 5 bases at J, with 16 bases in the middle. This chain's CDR3 is CASSQEMVGGLETQYF. The CDR3 bases are TGTGCCAGCAGCCAAGAAATGGTCGGGGGTTTGGAGACCCAGTACTTC.

This chain connects TRBV10-1 to TRBJ1-2, with a weak D call TRBD1 (5 bases). With 4 bases removed from V and 4 bases from J, the gap between germline ends came to 10 bases. CDR3 length: 13 amino acids. Looked up from germline, CDR1 is WNHNN and CDR2 is SYGVQD (reference sequence). CDR3 coding DNA: TGCGCCAGCAGTGCGGCAGGGTCCTATGGCTACACCTTC. Translation gives CASSAAGSYGYTF.

The rearrangement links TRBV5-1 to TRBJ2-3; 7 nucleotides agree with TRBD1. Germline V gives CDR1 SGHRS, CDR2 YFSETQ. J gave up 0 bases and V 3 bases, and 4 bases lay outside the gene matches. This CDR3 region has 15 residues. The CDR3 nucleotides are TGCGCCAGCAGCTGGGGACAGAGTAGCACAGATACGCAGTATTTT. Its translation is CASSWGQSSTDTQYF.

J is TRBJ2-7 and V is TRBV5-1, with TRBD1 matching 8 bases. The CDR3 runs to 15 residues. Germline trimming cut 4 bases from V and 4 bases from J; bases unmatched to any gene: 10. The germline CDR1 and CDR2 sequences are SGHRS and YFSETQ. The CDR3 spells CASSPGQGRGYEQYF. The CDR3 nucleotides read TGCGCCAGCAGCCCCGGACAGGGACGTGGGTACGAGCAGTACTTC. The whole variable domain, remainder taken from reference TRBV5-1 and TRBJ2-7, is KAGVTQTPRYLIKTRGQQVTLSCSPISGHRSVSWYQQTPGQGLQFLFEYFSETQRNKGNFPGRFSGRQFSNSRSEMNVSTLELGDSALYLCASSPGQGRGYEQYFGPGTRLTVT.

The V and J genes are TRBV27 and TRBJ1-5; TRBD1 aligns across 7 bases. The length of the CDR3 is 14 residues. The germline V gene encodes CDR1 MNHEY and CDR2 SMNVEV (reference sequence). Unmatched junction bases numbered 4, after V lost 4 bases and J lost 4 bases. The CDR3 bases are TGTGCCAGCAGTTCGGGACAGCTAAATCAGCCCCAGCATTTT. It translates to CASSSGQLNQPQHF.

The chain uses TRBV28 and TRBJ1-3; D gene unclear. Germline lookup yields CDR1 MDHEN and CDR2 SYDVKM. CDR3 size: 14 residues. The ends were cut back, 5 bases at V and 4 bases at J, with 12 bases in the middle. For the CDR3, the DNA is TGTGCCAGCAGTGTGAGCCAGGTGGGAAACACCATATATTTT. It is translated as CASSVSQVGNTIYF.

V usage is TRBV13 and J usage is TRBJ2-7; 11 nucleotides align to TRBD2. Germline trimming cut 5 bases from V and 0 bases from J; bases unmatched to any gene: 3. Germline-derived CDR1 and CDR2 are PRHDT and FYEKMQ (reference sequence). This CDR3 has 15 residues. Here the CDR3 reads CASSATSGSSYEQYF. The DNA of the CDR3 is TGTGCCAGCAGCGCAACTAGCGGGAGCTCCTACGAGCAGTACTTC.

This clone showed up just once. The gene calls are TRBV6-6 and TRBJ1-1; D remains unclear. CDR1 and CDR2 from the germline V gene are MNHNY and SVGAGI (reference sequence). This CDR3 has 11 residues. V lost 4 bases, J lost 7 bases, and 7 bases lay in between. The CDR3 spells CASSLGSEAFF. The CDR3, as DNA: TGTGCCAGCAGTTTGGGGAGTGAAGCTTTCTTT.

This clone came up a few times. The chain employs TRBV5-1 and TRBJ1-1; 9 positions match TRBD1. The CDR3 length is 15 residues. With V trimmed by 4 bases and J by 2 bases, 6 bases remained unmatched. Per germline, CDR1 SGHRS and CDR2 YFSETQ. The CDR3 here is CASSRTGEFNTEAFF. In nucleotides, the CDR3 is TGCGCCAGCAGCAGGACAGGGGAATTCAACACTGAAGCTTTCTTT. Full variable domain (outside the CDR3, taken from reference TRBV5-1 and TRBJ1-1): KAGVTQTPRYLIKTRGQQVTLSCSPISGHRSVSWYQQTPGQGLQFLFEYFSETQRNKGNFPGRFSGRQFSNSRSEMNVSTLELGDSALYLCASSRTGEFNTEAFFGQGTRLTVV.

V is TRBV7-6 and J is TRBJ1-2, with a tentative D call TRBD1 (6 bases). The CDR3 sequence is 16 residues long. V lost 6 bases to trimming and J lost 3 bases, with 20 bases between them. Germline CDR1 is SGHVS and CDR2 is FNYEAQ. The CDR3 sequence: CASSSPTQGRDYGYTF. DNA of the CDR3: TGTGCCAGCAGTTCGCCCACACAGGGTCGCGACTATGGCTACACCTTC.

This clone is a singleton in its sample. This chain uses TRBV28 with TRBJ1-3; tentatively, D is TRBD1 (6 bases). The CDR3 sequence is 16 residues long. Germline-derived CDR1 and CDR2 are MDHEN and SYDVKM. Trimming removed 7 bases from V and 4 bases from J, with 20 bases in between. CDR3 amino acids: CASMVLSGGTGNTIYF. Written as DNA, the CDR3 is TGTGCCAGCATGGTCCTCAGCGGGGGGACAGGAAACACCATATATTTT.

The chain combines TRBV30 with TRBJ1-2; maybe TRBD1 (5 bases). The CDR3 spans 13 residues. Germline lookup yields CDR1 GTSNPN and CDR2 SVGIG (reference sequence). V gave up 2 bases and J gave up 5 bases, with 12 bases separating them. CDR3 region: CAWSKGAGYGYTF. As DNA, the CDR3 is TGTGCCTGGAGTAAAGGGGCGGGATATGGCTACACCTTC.

This clone has just one count. The chain combines TRBV11-2 with TRBJ1-1; tentatively, D is TRBD1 (6 bases). The V end was cut by 1 base, the J end by 5 bases, with 17 bases between. CDR1 SGHAT and CDR2 FQNNGV come from the germline V gene. The CDR3 sequence is 16 residues long. As DNA, the CDR3 is TGTGCCAGCAGCTTAGGATCCCAAAGGGGGAGAACTGAAGCTTTCTTT. Its protein product is CASSLGSQRGRTEAFF.

The rearrangement uses TRBV11-2 and TRBJ2-5; TRBD2 matches 10 bases. Trimming cost V 5 bases and J 3 bases; bases outside gene matches: 3. CDR1 and CDR2 from the germline V gene are SGHAT and FQNNGV. The CDR3 loop spans 14 amino acids. CDR3 nucleotide sequence: TGTGCCAGCAGCCGGGGGACTAGCGAAGAGACCCAGTACTTC. Protein: CASSRGTSEETQYF.

The chain recombines TRBV14 with TRBJ1-4; D uncertain. Germline values: CDR1 SGHDN, CDR2 FVKESK. The CDR3 loop spans 15 amino acids. The V end was cut by 3 bases, the J end by 0 bases, with 8 bases between. The CDR3 sequence: CASSQASATNEKLFF. Written as DNA, the CDR3 is TGTGCCAGCAGCCAGGCTTCTGCAACTAATGAAAAACTGTTTTTT.

CDR3 DNA: TGCAGTATTCCAGGGCATTGGAACTATGGCTACACCTTC. Translating gives CSIPGHWNYGYTF. The chain recombines TRBV29-1 with TRBJ1-2; D may be TRBD1 (5 bases). This CDR3 is built from 13 residues. Germline V lookup: CDR1 SQVTM, CDR2 ANQGSEA.

There are a few counts of this clone. In the same sample, other DNA sequences code for this CDR3. The V call is TRBV9, the J call TRBJ1-1; D uncertain. The CDR3 runs to 14 residues. CDR1 is SGDLS and CDR2 is YYNGEE in the germline V gene. V was shortened by 4 bases and J by 5 bases, with 15 bases between the two germline ends. CDR3 sequence: CASSPQGRETEAFF. In DNA form, the CDR3 reads TGTGCCAGCAGCCCCCAAGGGAGGGAGACTGAAGCTTTCTTT.

This clone was recorded once. The rearrangement uses TRBV12-2 and TRBJ2-7; the table assigns TRBD2, which was not confirmed against the DNA. TRBV12-2 is a recognized pseudogene. The CDR3 consists of 13 residues. CDR3 loop: CASRFGYSYEQYF. CDR3 nucleotides: TGTGCAAGTCGCTTCGGGTATTCCTACGAGCAGTACTTC.

The rearrangement links TRBV28 to TRBJ2-7, with 9 bases lining up with TRBD2. In germline, CDR1 is MDHEN, CDR2 SYDVKM. This CDR3 is built from 18 residues. Germline trimming cut 5 bases from V and 2 bases from J; bases unmatched to any gene: 16. Here the CDR3 reads CASSTSTSGIKRTYEQYF. The CDR3 DNA is TGTGCCAGCAGTACCTCGACTAGCGGTATCAAACGTACCTACGAGCAGTACTTC.

The chain recombines TRBV11-2 with TRBJ2-7; tentatively, D is TRBD2 (5 bases). V was trimmed by 5 bases and J by 3 bases, leaving 20 bases between them. Germline V gene lookup returns CDR1 SGHAT and CDR2 FQNNGV. The CDR3 runs 16 residues. The CDR3 region is CASSRSSGRVNYEQYF. The CDR3 bases are TGTGCCAGCAGCCGATCGTCGGGAAGGGTGAACTACGAGCAGTACTTC.

V usage is TRBV28 and J usage is TRBJ2-3; D not resolved. Trimming removed 2 bases from V and 0 bases from J, with 12 bases in between. The CDR3 totals 16 residues. Germline CDR1 reads MDHEN; CDR2 reads SYDVKM. The CDR3 DNA reads TGTGCCAGCAGTTTAGTCCCCAGTTCTAGCACAGATACGCAGTATTTT. Its translation is CASSLVPSSSTDTQYF.